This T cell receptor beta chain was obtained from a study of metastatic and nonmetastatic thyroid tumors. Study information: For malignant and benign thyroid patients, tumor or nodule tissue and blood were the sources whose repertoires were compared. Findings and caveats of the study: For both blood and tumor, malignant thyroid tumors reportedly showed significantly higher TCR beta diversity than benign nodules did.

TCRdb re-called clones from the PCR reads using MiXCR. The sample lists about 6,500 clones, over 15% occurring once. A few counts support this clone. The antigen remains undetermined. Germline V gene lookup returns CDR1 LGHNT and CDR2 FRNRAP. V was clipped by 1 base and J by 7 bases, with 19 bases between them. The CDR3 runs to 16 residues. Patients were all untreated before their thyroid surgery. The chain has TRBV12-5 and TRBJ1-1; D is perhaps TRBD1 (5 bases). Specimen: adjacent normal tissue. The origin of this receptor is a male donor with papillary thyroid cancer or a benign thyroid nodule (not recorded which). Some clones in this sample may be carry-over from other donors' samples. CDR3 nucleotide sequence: TGTGCTAGTGGTTTGGACCCCCCCGGGGGGTCCCATGAAGCTTTCTTT. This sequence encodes CASGLDPPGGSHEAFF.